Below are 9 T cell receptor beta chains sequenced from a single sample in a study of identical twins. Each CDR3 protein gets one entry after TCRdb re-called the 5' RACE reads with MiXCR. The data hold approximately 1.8 million distinct CDR3 sequences, with more than 30% observed a single time. Sequencing used cord blood. Source of these receptors: a newborn girl in good health.

The chain recombines TRBV20-1 with TRBJ1-1, with D unclear. The CDR3 sequence is 13 residues long. Germline CDR1 DFQATT, CDR2 SNEGSKA (reference sequence). The ends were cut back, 5 bases at V and 1 base at J, with 11 bases in the middle. The CDR3 region is CSAGRTANTEAFF. In DNA, the CDR3 is TGCAGTGCTGGTCGGACGGCGAACACTGAAGCTTTCTTT.

J is TRBJ1-1 and V is TRBV20-1, with TRBD1 matching over 8 bases. The junction had 11 bases not matched to a gene; V was cut back by 6 bases and J by 8 bases. CDR1 DFQATT and CDR2 SNEGSKA come from the germline V gene (reference sequence). The CDR3 totals 13 residues. The CDR3 region is CSALGTGDLEAFF. The CDR3 DNA reads as TGCAGTGCCCTCGGGACAGGCGATCTAGAAGCTTTCTTT.

The chain joins TRBV5-1 to TRBJ2-1; the match to TRBD2 covers 9 bases. The germline V gene has CDR1 SGHRS and CDR2 YFSETQ. With V trimmed by 1 base and J by 0 bases, 2 bases remained unmatched. CDR3 length equals 16 residues. The CDR3 DNA reads as TGCGCCAGCAGCTTGACTAGCGGGCTCTCCTACAATGAGCAGTTCTTC. Its protein product is CASSLTSGLSYNEQFF.

In its sample, this clonotype was seen many times. The rearrangement uses TRBV6-1 and TRBJ2-3; TRBD2 matches at 9 bases. Germline V CDR1 and CDR2: MNHNS, SASEGT. Losses at the gene ends were 6 bases for V and 13 bases for J; bases not matched to a gene: 14. The CDR3 loop spans 14 amino acids. CDR3: CASSPGTSRYVKYF. CDR3 coding DNA: TGTGCCAGCAGCCCCGGGACTAGCAGATACGTGAAGTATTTT.

This clonotype was seen more than once but under ten times. V gene TRBV18 combines with J gene TRBJ2-7, with D perhaps TRBD1 (5 bases). V shed 1 base and J shed 2 bases, with 6 bases lying between them. The CDR3 length is 13 residues. CDR1 is KGHSH and CDR2 is LQKENI in the germline V gene. CDR3: CASSPHRPYEQYF. DNA of the CDR3: TGTGCCAGCTCACCACACAGGCCCTACGAGCAGTACTTC.

The chain combines TRBV20-1 with TRBJ2-3; D ambiguous. Germline CDR1 DFQATT, CDR2 SNEGSKA (reference sequence). The CDR3 is made up of 13 amino acids. Deletions cut 5 bases from V and 2 bases from J, with 11 bases between. As DNA, the CDR3 is TGCAGTGCTGCCACCCCCTCCACAGATACGCAGTATTTT. Amino acids: CSAATPSTDTQYF.

There are many counts of this clonotype. The chain carries TRBV12-3 or TRBV12-4 and TRBJ2-7; 10 nucleotides agree with TRBD2. The trim removed 5 bases at V and 1 base at J, leaving 2 bases unmatched. The CDR3 is 14 amino acids. CDR3 amino acids: CASSISGRSYEQYF. The CDR3 bases are TGTGCCAGCAGTATTAGCGGGAGGTCCTACGAGCAGTACTTC.

This chain connects TRBV2 to TRBJ2-7; D not certain. The end of the DNA is better explained by TRBJ2-5, so the J call may be wrong. The CDR3 spans 13 residues. Germline loops: CDR1 SNHLY, CDR2 FYNNEI. In DNA, the CDR3 is TGTGCCAGCAGTGATTCGCGGCAAGAGACCCAGTACTTC. It yields the protein CASSDSRQETQYF.

The chain uses TRBV10-3 and TRBJ2-5, with 7 bases identical to TRBD2. J lost 1 base, V lost 8 bases, and 4 bases had no gene match. Germline lookup yields CDR1 ENHRY and CDR2 SYGVKD. The CDR3 has 13 amino acids. CDR3 DNA sequence: TGTGCCATCTCCCTAGCGGCCCAAGAGACCCAGTACTTC. Translated: CAISLAAQETQYF.